This T cell receptor beta chain was observed in a study of early T cells in non-severe SARS-CoV-2 infection. Study context: RNA in bulk from unsorted whole blood was sequenced, and chains were unpaired.

This clonotype appeared many times. The antigen is not known. Unique molecular identifiers (one per individual cDNA molecule) were attached. MiXCR, applied by TCRdb to the 5' RACE reads, yields one record per CDR3 protein. The sample comprises about 56,000 distinct CDR3 sequences, about 16% of which are singletons, and approximately 4% rests with the top ten. The study, taken as a whole, reports: Lookups in VDJdb leaned toward anti-spike CD8 responses and missed private and CD4 specificities.

The CDR3 length is 15 residues. Trimming shortened V by 2 bases and J by 1 base, and 9 bases separated the two germline ends. Source: whole blood, taken at baseline. This rearrangement joins TRBV12-3 or TRBV12-4 to TRBJ1-5; no definite D call. The TCR was taken from an adult who was a healthcare worker with PCR-confirmed SARS-CoV-2 infection or an uninfected control (not recorded which). This chain's CDR3 is CASSLYRGSNQPQHF. Written as DNA, the CDR3 is TGTGCCAGCAGTTTATATCGTGGAAGCAATCAGCCCCAGCATTTT.